Below, 29 T cell receptor beta chains from the same sample are listed, as sequenced in a study of blood T cell repertoires in COVID-19 (dated by TCRdb to between 2020 and 2021). The library was generated by the immunoSEQ multiplex PCR assay. Drawn from immuneACCESS, this table holds only the in-frame rearrangements with V and J called that TCRdb kept. Clones are partly lost; checked studies trace under half to an unresolved V gene and leave the rest unexplained. The table for this sample lists tens of thousands of clones; more than 80% of them were counted only once. The top ten hold 25% to 35% of the sample. The sequencing sample was made of peripheral blood. Receptors originate from a man between 60 and 75 years old with COVID-19, enrolled during active disease.

This rearrangement joins TRBV5-4 to TRBJ1-1; D unresolved. CDR3 length: 14 amino acids. V was trimmed by 5 bases and J by 7 bases, leaving 18 bases between them. Germline values: CDR1 SGHNT, CDR2 YYREEE (reference sequence). For the CDR3, the DNA is TGTGCCAGCAGTGAGAGGGCAACACTCCTTGAAGCTTTCTTT. Its protein is CASSERATLLEAFF.

The V and J genes are TRBV18 and TRBJ2-5; D may be TRBD2 (5 bases). V gave up 2 bases and J gave up 5 bases, with 18 bases separating them. The CDR3 totals 16 residues. Germline V gene sequence: CDR1 KGHSH, CDR2 LQKENI. The CDR3 nucleotides read TGTGCCAGCTCACCAGAGGGCCTGGCAGGTGTGGAGACCCAGTACTTC. Amino acid sequence: CASSPEGLAGVETQYF.

A few counts support this clone. This sequence joins TRBV4-3 and TRBJ1-1, with TRBD1 matching over 7 bases. Trimming took 1 base from V and 2 from J; bases not matched to a gene: 7. CDR1 and CDR2 from the germline V gene are LGHNA and YSLEER. This CDR3 comprises 16 residues. CDR3 in DNA: TGCGCCAGCAGCCAAGGCACTACAGGGGCCAACACTGAAGCTTTCTTT. Translating it yields CASSQGTTGANTEAFF.

The V call is TRBV7-3, the J call TRBJ2-2; weak D call: TRBD1 (6 bases). Trimming shortened V by 5 bases and J by 5 bases, and 18 bases separated the two germline ends. This CDR3 contains 16 residues. The germline gives CDR1 SGHTA, CDR2 FQGTGA. The CDR3 protein is CASSPSDQGYTGELFF. Here the CDR3 DNA reads TGTGCCAGCAGCCCATCGGACCAGGGGTATACCGGGGAGCTGTTTTTT.

A remark on this clone: At the DNA level, this CDR3 is encoded by other sequences in the same sample as well. The gene calls are TRBV5-1 and TRBJ2-7; 10 positions agree with TRBD2. The CDR3 runs 15 residues. Looked up from germline, CDR1 is SGHRS and CDR2 is YFSETQ. Trimming at V came to 4 bases and at J to 0 bases, leaving 4 bases not matched to a gene. CDR3 nucleotide sequence: TGCGCCAGCAGCCCACTAGCGGGAAGCTCCTACGAGCAGTACTTC. Translating it yields CASSPLAGSSYEQYF.

The V gene is TRBV11-2, the J gene TRBJ2-1; 8 bases align to TRBD2. The CDR3 is 15 amino acids. The V and J ends lost 3 bases and 3 bases, in that order; junction bases with no gene match: 4. The germline V gene has CDR1 SGHAT and CDR2 FQNNGV. The CDR3 DNA is TGTGCCAGCAGCTTCGGGGGGGCCGGCTACAATGAGCAGTTCTTC. It encodes CASSFGGAGYNEQFF.

The gene calls are TRBV5-6 and TRBJ2-2; no definite D call. Germline V lookup: CDR1 SGHDT, CDR2 YYEEEE. The CDR3 sequence is 16 residues long. With 2 bases removed from V and 1 base from J, the gap between germline ends came to 12 bases. The DNA of the CDR3 is TGTGCCAGCAGCTTTGGGCAGGTCCTGAACACCGGGGAGCTGTTTTTT. Protein: CASSFGQVLNTGELFF.

The CDR3 here is CASSQAGQGTDTQYF. CDR3 nucleotide sequence: TGTGCCAGCAGCCAGGCCGGACAGGGTACAGATACGCAGTATTTT. The rearrangement uses TRBV4-2 and TRBJ2-3, with TRBD1 matching over 8 bases. Unmatched junction bases numbered 5, after V lost 3 bases and J lost 3 bases. Germline-derived CDR1 and CDR2 are LGHNA and YNFKEQ. The CDR3 is made up of 15 amino acids.

The V gene is TRBV7-2, the J gene TRBJ1-1; D call uncertain. The germline gives CDR1 SGHTA, CDR2 FQGNSA. Trimming shortened V by 2 bases and J by 7 bases, and 17 bases separated the two germline ends. The CDR3 is 15 amino acids. The CDR3 DNA reads as TGTGCCAGCAGCTTAATTACCCCACTGACGGGTGAAGCTTTCTTT. It yields the protein CASSLITPLTGEAFF. The full variable domain, its missing parts supplied by reference TRBV7-2 and TRBJ1-1, is GAGVSQSPSNKVTEKGKDVELRCDPISGHTALYWYRQSLGQGLEFLIYFQGNSAPDKSGLPSDRFSAERTGGSVSTLTIQRTQQEDSAVYLCASSLITPLTGEAFFGQGTRLTVV.

The chain employs TRBV4-1 and TRBJ2-2; D is unclear. Germline V gene sequence: CDR1 MGHRA, CDR2 YSYEKL. The CDR3 runs to 19 residues. V was shortened by 0 bases and J by 5 bases, with 22 bases between the two germline ends. CDR3 region: CASSQDLFGLLSSTGELFF. DNA of the CDR3: TGCGCCAGCAGCCAAGATCTGTTCGGTCTCCTATCGAGTACCGGGGAGCTGTTTTTT.

As regards this clone: The sample has other DNA sequences that encode this CDR3 too. This CDR3 is CASSLTGGDQPQHF. The CDR3 DNA reads TGTGCCAGCTCGCTCACAGGGGGCGATCAGCCCCAGCATTTT. This sequence joins TRBV18 and TRBJ1-5, with 9 positions matching TRBD1. Germline V gene sequence: CDR1 KGHSH, CDR2 LQKENI. V trimming: 6 bases; J trimming: 5 bases; junction bases outside the gene matches: 5. The CDR3 totals 14 residues.

The chain joins TRBV29-1 to TRBJ1-2; TRBD1 agrees at 8 bases. CDR1 and CDR2 (germline): SQVTM, ANQGSEA. The junction had 11 bases not matched to a gene; V was cut back by 2 bases and J by 6 bases. The CDR3 runs to 15 residues. This CDR3 reads CSVELGTGVGNGYTF. The CDR3 coding sequence is TGCAGCGTTGAACTAGGGACAGGAGTAGGAAATGGCTACACCTTC.

This chain uses TRBV30 with TRBJ2-7; 7 bases are a match to TRBD1. V lost 1 base to trimming and J lost 10 bases; unmatched junction nucleotides: 7. There are 12 residues in the CDR3. Germline CDR1 reads GTSNPN; CDR2 reads SVGIG (reference sequence). CDR3 sequence reads: CAWSAPGTVQYF. For the CDR3, the DNA is TGTGCCTGGAGTGCACCCGGGACAGTCCAGTACTTC.

The J gene is TRBJ2-1, the V gene TRBV7-6, with 7 positions matching TRBD2. The CDR3 runs to 17 residues. Trimming took 5 bases from V and 0 from J; bases not matched to a gene: 10. CDR1 SGHVS and CDR2 FNYEAQ come from the germline V gene. CDR3 nucleotides: TGTGCCAGCAGCCTATCGGGGGGTACCGACTCCTACAATGAGCAGTTCTTC. Translating gives CASSLSGGTDSYNEQFF. Drawing the rest from reference TRBV7-6 and TRBJ2-1, the complete variable domain is GAGVSQSPRYKVTKRGQDVALRCDPISGHVSLYWYRQALGQGPEFLTYFNYEAQQDKSGLPNDRFSAERPEGSISTLTIQRTEQRDSAMYRCASSLSGGTDSYNEQFFGPGTRLTVL.

The chain joins TRBV2 to TRBJ2-2, with 8 bases lining up with TRBD2. The CDR3 sequence is 14 residues long. Germline V CDR1 and CDR2: SNHLY, FYNNEI. The trim removed 6 bases at V and 2 bases at J, leaving 2 bases unmatched. The CDR3 sequence: CASRTSDNTGELFF. The CDR3 DNA sequence: TGTGCCAGCAGGACTAGCGATAACACCGGGGAGCTGTTTTTT.

This rearrangement joins TRBV11-2 to TRBJ2-1; 10 positions match TRBD2. V dropped 2 bases and J dropped 8; count of bases not matched to a gene: 6. CDR3 length: 15 residues. Germline CDR1 SGHAT, CDR2 FQNNGV. The CDR3 is CASSLSGRAYDEQFF. The CDR3 region has the DNA TGTGCCAGCAGCTTAAGCGGGAGGGCCTATGATGAGCAGTTCTTC.

The CDR3 DNA is TGTGCCAGCATGAACAGGGGGTTGGACACTGAAGCTTTCTTT. It is translated as CASMNRGLDTEAFF. J is TRBJ1-1 and V is TRBV11-3; 8 bases line up with TRBD1. Trimming cost V 7 bases and J 3 bases; bases outside gene matches: 7. Germline lookup yields CDR1 SGHNT and CDR2 YENEEA. The CDR3 extends over 14 amino acids.

This chain connects TRBV7-9 to TRBJ2-7, with D possibly matching TRBD2 (6 bases). V lost 3 bases and J lost 6, with 9 bases in between. The CDR3 is 12 residues long. Germline V gene sequence: CDR1 SEHNR, CDR2 FQNEAQ (reference sequence). CDR3 sequence: CASSLDGGEQYF. CDR3 nucleotides: TGTGCCAGCAGCTTGGACGGGGGCGAGCAGTACTTC.

About this clone: In the same sample, other DNA sequences code for this CDR3. This chain uses TRBV15 with TRBJ2-5, with 10 bases aligning to TRBD1. J was trimmed by 3 bases and V by 5 bases; bases with no gene match: 6. CDR3 length: 15 residues. CDR1 is LNHNV, CDR2 YYDKDF, per germline (reference sequence). This CDR3 reads CATSSVTGGKETQYF. The DNA of the CDR3 is TGTGCCACCAGCTCAGTGACAGGGGGCAAAGAGACCCAGTACTTC.

V and J are TRBV5-1 and TRBJ1-3; D gene uncertain. CDR1 and CDR2 (germline): SGHRS, YFSETQ. The CDR3 runs 14 residues. Trimming took off 1 base at V and 4 bases at J, with 9 bases between the two ends. In DNA, the CDR3 is TGCGCCAGCAGCTTGTCCAAGAGCGGAAACACCATATATTTT. It translates to CASSLSKSGNTIYF.

The chain uses TRBV6-5 and TRBJ2-5; 12 nucleotides align to TRBD2. V lost 5 bases and J lost 0; bases outside the gene matches: 1. The CDR3 covers 15 residues. Germline V gene lookup returns CDR1 MNHEY and CDR2 SVGAGI. The CDR3 sequence is CASSRTSGDQETQYF. The CDR3 region has the DNA TGTGCCAGCAGTAGGACTAGCGGGGACCAAGAGACCCAGTACTTC.

The V call is TRBV9, the J call TRBJ2-7; 7 nucleotides line up with TRBD1. Germline V gives CDR1 SGDLS, CDR2 YYNGEE. The CDR3 is made up of 14 amino acids. V shed 3 bases, J shed 0 bases, and the junction held 3 bases outside the gene matches. The CDR3 DNA is TGTGCCAGCAGCGGCAGGGACAGCTCCTACGAGCAGTACTTC. It is translated as CASSGRDSSYEQYF.

The genes are TRBV2 and TRBJ2-1; 8 nucleotides align to TRBD2. Germline trimming cut 7 bases from V and 2 bases from J; bases unmatched to any gene: 4. The germline V gene encodes CDR1 SNHLY and CDR2 FYNNEI. The CDR3 has 14 amino acids. The chain's CDR3 is CASMIGGAYNEQFF. CDR3 sequence (DNA): TGTGCCAGCATGATCGGGGGGGCCTACAATGAGCAGTTCTTC.

The rearrangement links TRBV18 to TRBJ2-2, with D maybe TRBD1 (6 bases). This CDR3 has 15 residues. Trimming left V 4 bases short and J 1 base short, with 10 bases between. Germline lookup yields CDR1 KGHSH and CDR2 LQKENI. This CDR3 reads CASSLSTGNTGELFF. The CDR3 region has the DNA TGTGCCAGCTCACTGTCGACAGGGAACACCGGGGAGCTGTTTTTT.

The count of this clone is one. The rearrangement uses TRBV19 and TRBJ1-5; 7 bases match TRBD1. The CDR3 length is 14 residues. Germline CDR1 and CDR2: LNHDA and SQIVND (reference sequence). V gave up 6 bases and J gave up 4 bases; unmatched junction bases: 6. This CDR3 reads CASRRQGGNQPQHF. Written as DNA, the CDR3 is TGTGCCAGTAGGAGACAGGGCGGGAATCAGCCCCAGCATTTT. Variable domain in full (rest from reference TRBV19 and TRBJ1-5): DGGITQSPKYLFRKEGQNVTLSCEQNLNHDAMYWYRQDPGQGLRLIYYSQIVNDFQKGDIAEGYSVSREKKESFPLTVTSAQKNPTAFYLCASRRQGGNQPQHFGDGTRLSIL.

This clone was seen a few times. The V call is TRBV5-1, the J call TRBJ2-1; TRBD2 aligns across 11 bases. J lost 9 bases, V lost 4 bases, and 3 bases had no gene match. This CDR3 is built from 13 residues. The germline V gene has CDR1 SGHRS and CDR2 YFSETQ. CDR3 amino acids: CASSLGTSGEQFF. The CDR3 bases are TGCGCCAGCAGCCTAGGGACTAGCGGTGAGCAGTTCTTC. The full variable domain, in which reference TRBV5-1 and TRBJ2-1 provide the parts outside the CDR3, is KAGVTQTPRYLIKTRGQQVTLSCSPISGHRSVSWYQQTPGQGLQFLFEYFSETQRNKGNFPGRFSGRQFSNSRSEMNVSTLELGDSALYLCASSLGTSGEQFFGPGTRLTVL.

The chain uses TRBV3-1 (or the pseudogene TRBV3-2) and TRBJ1-2; D not resolved. CDR3 length equals 14 residues. Trimming removed 3 bases from V and 3 bases from J, with 11 bases in between. The germline V gene encodes CDR1 LGHDT and CDR2 YNNKEL (reference sequence). CDR3 sequence: CASSHRGQHYGYTF. CDR3 DNA: TGTGCCAGCAGCCACCGTGGGCAGCACTATGGCTACACCTTC.

This chain links TRBV25-1 with TRBJ2-5; no clear D gene. The germline V and J ends were trimmed by 3 bases and 2 bases, with 10 bases remaining between them. Germline V gene lookup returns CDR1 MGHDK and CDR2 SYGVNS. The CDR3 spans 14 residues. This chain's CDR3 is CASSEAGPQETQYF. As DNA, the CDR3 is TGTGCCAGCAGTGAGGCTGGGCCTCAAGAGACCCAGTACTTC. Full variable domain (rest looked up from reference TRBV25-1 and TRBJ2-5): EADIYQTPRYLVIGTGKKITLECSQTMGHDKMYWYQQDPGMELHLIHYSYGVNSTEKGDLSSESTVSRIRTEHFPLTLESARPSHTSQYLCASSEAGPQETQYFGPGTRLLVL.

This clone was observed a handful of times. J is TRBJ2-2 and V is TRBV5-1; the D gene is possibly TRBD2 (6 bases). Trimming shortened V by 3 bases and J by 1 base, and 10 bases separated the two germline ends. Germline V CDR1 and CDR2: SGHRS, YFSETQ. The CDR3 runs 15 residues. Here the CDR3 reads CASSSGGENTGELFF. In DNA, the CDR3 is TGCGCCAGCAGCTCGGGCGGGGAGAACACCGGGGAGCTGTTTTTT.